This T cell receptor beta chain appears in the sequencing data of a study of T cells in Graves' hyperthyroidism and ophthalmopathy. Points on this clonotype: A much more abundant neighbour one base away suggests this may be a read error.

Amplification of TCR beta CDR3 regions used RNA as the template. The TCR CDR3 was amplified in a first-round RT-PCR using the HTBI primer set. One entry per CDR3 protein, called by TCRdb with MiXCR from the multiplex PCR reads. The table lists 300,000 to 450,000 distinct CDR3 sequences, over 11% of them singletons. Clinical symptoms, serum thyroxine, TRAb, thyroid ultrasound and orbital computed tomography established diagnosis. The CDR3 covers 15 residues. In germline, CDR1 is SGHRS, CDR2 YFSETQ. Sequenced sample: blood. This chain links TRBV5-1 with TRBJ2-7; the D gene is possibly TRBD1 (5 bases). The origin of this receptor is a woman between 55 and 75 years old with Graves' hyperthyroidism. CDR3 residues: CVSSPFTTPGFEQYF. DNA of the CDR3: TGCGTCAGCAGCCCTTTCACCACCCCAGGGTTCGAGCAGTACTTC.